This T cell receptor (beta chain) was captured in a study of blood T cell repertoires in COVID-19. The CDR3 runs to 13 residues. V lost 3 bases to trimming and J lost 5 bases, with 8 bases between them. CDR1 and CDR2 from the germline V gene are KGHSH and LQKENI. Under the authors' procedure: Estimation of nucleated cell counts was performed using reference gene primer amplification. Here immunoSEQ multiplex PCR was the method, and the copy in TCRdb shows in-frame clones only, minus some. V, J and clone size are taken as reported in that table, and D and trimming were inferred from the DNA itself. This table has around 130,000 clones, roughly four fifths appearing once.

This TCR was recovered from a human donor in a cohort sampled during active COVID-19. Sequencing used peripheral blood. This chain links TRBV18 with TRBJ1-5; D uncertain. The CDR3 DNA is TGTGCCAGCTCACCGAAGAGAGATCAGCCCCAGCATTTT. This codes for CASSPKRDQPQHF.